One sample yielded the 22 T cell receptor beta chains listed below, sequenced in a study of blood T cell repertoires in COVID-19. Clones were sequenced by immunoSEQ multiplex PCR, and TCRdb holds only the in-frame ones, with some missing. The sample has almost 400,000 clones, 88% seen once. The material sequenced was PBMCs or T cells enriched from blood (not recorded which). Source of these receptors: a young woman with acute COVID-19.

The CDR3, as DNA: TGTGCCAGCAGCGCTAGCGGGGGCCCCCTCTACGAGCAGTACTTC. Protein product: CASSASGGPLYEQYF. The chain carries TRBV5-5 and TRBJ2-7, with TRBD2 matching over 10 bases. The CDR3 extends over 15 amino acids. The junction had 7 bases not matched to a gene; V was cut back by 4 bases and J by 3 bases. The germline CDR1 and CDR2 sequences are SGHKS and YYEKEE (reference sequence).

The gene calls are TRBV18 and TRBJ1-1; 10 bases agree with TRBD1. The V segment lost 3 bases and the J segment 5 bases; nucleotides outside the gene matches: 6. This CDR3 has 15 residues. Germline loops: CDR1 KGHSH, CDR2 LQKENI. This CDR3 is CASSPQGQGGTEAFF. CDR3 DNA sequence: TGTGCCAGCTCACCGCAAGGACAGGGGGGGACTGAAGCTTTCTTT.

V and J are TRBV19 and TRBJ1-5; TRBD1 matches at 8 bases. The CDR3 is 14 residues long. In germline, CDR1 is LNHDA, CDR2 SQIVND (reference sequence). V was pared by 5 bases and J by 7 bases, with 7 bases of the junction left unmatched. The CDR3 nucleotides are TGTGCCAGTAGTCGCAGGGGGCTGGAACAGCCCCAGCATTTT. Translating it yields CASSRRGLEQPQHF.

This clone has at least ten counts. The chain uses TRBV9 and TRBJ1-3, with TRBD1 matching over 9 bases. The junction had 11 bases not matched to a gene; V was cut back by 4 bases and J by 3 bases. The CDR3 runs to 17 residues. Germline CDR1 is SGDLS and CDR2 is YYNGEE. CDR3 residues: CASSPRKDRGIGNTIYF. Written as DNA, the CDR3 is TGTGCCAGCAGCCCCCGCAAGGACAGGGGTATTGGAAACACCATATATTTT.

The V call is TRBV19, the J call TRBJ2-3, with 7 bases lining up with TRBD1. CDR1 is LNHDA, CDR2 SQIVND, per germline (reference sequence). V was pared by 3 bases and J by 3 bases, with 6 bases of the junction left unmatched. The CDR3 covers 15 residues. The CDR3 DNA reads TGTGCCAGTAGTATGGGCAGGGGGTGGACAGATACGCAGTATTTT. Amino acids: CASSMGRGWTDTQYF.

This chain connects TRBV5-1 to TRBJ1-1; 8 nucleotides agree with TRBD1. The V and J ends lost 3 bases and 10 bases, in that order; junction bases with no gene match: 8. The CDR3 runs to 13 residues. Per the germline V gene, CDR1 is SGHRS and CDR2 is YFSETQ. CDR3: CASSSRQGIGAFF. The CDR3 nucleotides read TGCGCCAGCAGCTCAAGACAGGGGATAGGAGCTTTCTTT.

J is TRBJ1-4 and V is TRBV7-2; no firm D call. Deletions cut 1 base from V and 7 bases from J, with 16 bases between. The CDR3 has 16 amino acids. Per the germline V gene, CDR1 is SGHTA and CDR2 is FQGNSA. The CDR3 protein is CASSLGGSGRFEKLFF. CDR3 bases: TGTGCCAGCAGCTTAGGAGGGTCGGGGAGGTTTGAAAAACTGTTTTTT.

The CDR3, as DNA: TGTGCCAGCAGCTTAGCTCAGATGAACACCGGGGAGCTGTTTTTT. Translation: CASSLAQMNTGELFF. V and J are TRBV7-9 and TRBJ2-2; D remains ambiguous. V gave up 0 bases and J gave up 1 base, with 6 bases separating them. The CDR3 sequence is 15 residues long. The germline CDR1 and CDR2 sequences are SEHNR and FQNEAQ (reference sequence).

The rearrangement uses TRBV19 and TRBJ2-3; weak D call: TRBD2 (6 bases). Germline CDR1 reads LNHDA; CDR2 reads SQIVND (reference sequence). Trimming removed 3 bases from V and 7 bases from J, with 17 bases in between. This CDR3 is 15 amino acids long. The CDR3 sequence: CASSMFGGGDNTQYF. The CDR3 coding sequence is TGTGCCAGTAGTATGTTCGGGGGTGGGGATAATACGCAGTATTTT.

The rearrangement uses TRBV7-3 and TRBJ1-6; D unresolved. Per germline, CDR1 SGHTA and CDR2 FQGTGA. Trimming took off 5 bases at V and 15 bases at J, with 23 bases between the two ends. CDR3 size: 15 residues. CDR3 in amino acids: CASSPHGWRAPLLHF. Here the CDR3 DNA reads TGTGCCAGCAGCCCACATGGGTGGAGGGCCCCTCTCCTCCACTTT.

The chain employs TRBV18 and TRBJ2-7, with TRBD2 matching over 8 bases. The V gene end was trimmed by 2 bases and the J gene end by 0 bases; junction bases not matched to a gene: 6. Looked up from germline, CDR1 is KGHSH and CDR2 is LQKENI. The CDR3 runs 16 residues. As DNA, the CDR3 is TGTGCCAGCTCACCATTTTACGGGGGGGACTCCTACGAGCAGTACTTC. This codes for CASSPFYGGDSYEQYF.

The chain has TRBV5-1 and TRBJ1-2, with TRBD1 as a possible D gene (5 bases). Germline CDR1 and CDR2: SGHRS and YFSETQ. V was pared by 4 bases and J by 4 bases, with 17 bases between. This CDR3 comprises 15 residues. DNA of the CDR3: TGCGCCAGCAGCGGGACTGGCGAGGGTGGCTATGGCTACACCTTC. It specifies CASSGTGEGGYGYTF.

Concerning this clone itself: Distinct nucleotide sequences in the sample also encode this CDR3. V gene TRBV5-1 combines with J gene TRBJ2-7; D is ambiguous. The ends were cut back, 3 bases at V and 2 bases at J, with 9 bases in the middle. Germline loops: CDR1 SGHRS, CDR2 YFSETQ. The length of the CDR3 is 13 residues. The CDR3 loop is CASSSGLTYEQYF. CDR3 coding DNA: TGCGCCAGCAGCTCAGGCCTCACCTACGAGCAGTACTTC. Using reference TRBV5-1 and TRBJ2-7 for the parts outside the CDR3, the full variable domain is KAGVTQTPRYLIKTRGQQVTLSCSPISGHRSVSWYQQTPGQGLQFLFEYFSETQRNKGNFPGRFSGRQFSNSRSEMNVSTLELGDSALYLCASSSGLTYEQYFGPGTRLTVT.

The chain combines TRBV5-1 with TRBJ2-2; D might be TRBD1 (6 bases). The CDR3 spans 14 residues. Germline assignment: CDR1 SGHRS and CDR2 YFSETQ. The V end lost 0 bases, the J end lost 7 bases, and 10 bases lay between the germline ends. CDR3 protein: CASSLASGVGELFF. For the CDR3, the DNA is TGCGCCAGCAGCTTGGCCTCAGGGGTCGGGGAGCTGTTTTTT.

The chain is built from TRBV7-8 and TRBJ2-7; 9 positions agree with TRBD2. Germline CDR1 SGHVS, CDR2 FQNEAQ. The CDR3 has 17 amino acids. V shed 1 base and J 2 bases; nucleotides not matched to a gene: 9. The CDR3 coding sequence is TGTGCCAGCAGCTTAGAGGGCGGGGGGGCCTCGACCTACGAGCAGTACTTC. Translating it yields CASSLEGGGASTYEQYF.

The V gene is TRBV5-4, the J gene TRBJ1-2; TRBD1 is a possible D gene (6 bases). The V end was cut by 3 bases, the J end by 7 bases, with 13 bases between. This CDR3 has 13 amino acids. Germline CDR1 and CDR2: SGHNT and YYREEE (reference sequence). The CDR3 DNA is TGTGCCAGCAGCTATAGCAGGGGACGTGGCTACACCTTC. Its protein product is CASSYSRGRGYTF.

The J gene is TRBJ1-1, the V gene TRBV27; TRBD1 matches at 10 bases. The germline gives CDR1 MNHEY, CDR2 SMNVEV (reference sequence). Germline trimming cut 3 bases from V and 3 bases from J; bases unmatched to any gene: 4. This CDR3 has 15 amino acids. This CDR3 reads CASSFDRGPDTEAFF. The CDR3 DNA follows: TGTGCCAGCAGTTTCGACAGGGGGCCGGACACTGAAGCTTTCTTT.

The CDR3 DNA follows: TGTGCCAGCTCACCTTCGGACAGCTATGAAGCTTTCTTT. Protein sequence: CASSPSDSYEAFF. This rearrangement joins TRBV18 to TRBJ1-1; tentative D call: TRBD1 (6 bases). This CDR3 spans 13 amino acids. With 3 bases removed from V and 7 bases from J, the gap between germline ends came to 12 bases. The germline gives CDR1 KGHSH, CDR2 LQKENI.

This rearrangement joins TRBV19 to TRBJ1-4; 9 bases match TRBD1. CDR1 is LNHDA, CDR2 SQIVND, per germline (reference sequence). This CDR3 comprises 16 residues. Germline trimming cut 4 bases from V and 11 bases from J; bases unmatched to any gene: 14. The CDR3 nucleotides are TGTGCCAGTAGTAAACCGGGACAGGGACCTCGGAACAAACTGTTTTTT. Protein sequence: CASSKPGQGPRNKLFF.

The chain has TRBV14 and TRBJ1-1; possibly TRBD1 for D (5 bases). CDR1 is SGHDN and CDR2 is FVKESK in the germline V gene. Between the trimmed V and J ends, which lost 4 bases and 0 bases, there was a span of 18 bases. The CDR3 has 17 amino acids. The CDR3 DNA sequence: TGTGCCAGCAGCCCAGTGCTAGGGGAGGGGATGAACACTGAAGCTTTCTTT. It encodes CASSPVLGEGMNTEAFF. Complete variable domain (other parts from reference TRBV14 and TRBJ1-1): EAGVTQFPSHSVIEKGQTVTLRCDPISGHDNLYWYRRVMGKEIKFLLHFVKESKQDESGMPNNRFLAERTGGTYSTLKVQPAELEDSGVYFCASSPVLGEGMNTEAFFGQGTRLTVV.

Remarks on this clone: The same CDR3 can be traced to other DNA sequences in this sample. The chain links TRBV12-3 or TRBV12-4 to TRBJ2-7, with D tentatively TRBD1 (6 bases). The CDR3 totals 13 residues. Trimming removed 8 bases at V and 4 bases at J, with 15 bases between. CDR3 residues: CASRGQGSYEQYF. The CDR3 DNA follows: TGTGCCAGCCGGGGACAAGGTTCGTACGAGCAGTACTTC.

In the case of this clone: One end of the junction is discordant with germline, which a read error may explain. J is TRBJ2-7 and V is TRBV10-3, with 10 bases that match TRBD1. This CDR3 contains 20 residues. Per germline, CDR1 ENHRY and CDR2 SYGVKD. Here the CDR3 reads CAISKSRHRDRGESSYEQYF. As DNA, the CDR3 is TGTGCCATCAGTAAGTCGCGTCACCGGGACAGGGGCGAAAGCTCCTACGAGCAGTACTTC.